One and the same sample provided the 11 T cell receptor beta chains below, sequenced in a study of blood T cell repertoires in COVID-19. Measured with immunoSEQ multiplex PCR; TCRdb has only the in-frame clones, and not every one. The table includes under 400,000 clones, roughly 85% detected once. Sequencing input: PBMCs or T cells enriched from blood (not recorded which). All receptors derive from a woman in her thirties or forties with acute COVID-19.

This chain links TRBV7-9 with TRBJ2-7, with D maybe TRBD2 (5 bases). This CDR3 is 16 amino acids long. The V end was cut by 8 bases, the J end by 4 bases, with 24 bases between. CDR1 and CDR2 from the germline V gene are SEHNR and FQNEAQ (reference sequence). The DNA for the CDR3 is TGTGCCAGCGTATCAACCGAGGGCCAAGGTCTTTACGAGCAGTACTTC. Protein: CASVSTEGQGLYEQYF.

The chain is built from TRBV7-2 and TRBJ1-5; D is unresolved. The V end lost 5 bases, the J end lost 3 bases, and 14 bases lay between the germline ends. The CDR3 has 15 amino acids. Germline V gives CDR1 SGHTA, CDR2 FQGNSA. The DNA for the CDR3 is TGTGCCAGCAGCGAGGACTCGTTCCTCAATCAGCCCCAGCATTTT. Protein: CASSEDSFLNQPQHF.

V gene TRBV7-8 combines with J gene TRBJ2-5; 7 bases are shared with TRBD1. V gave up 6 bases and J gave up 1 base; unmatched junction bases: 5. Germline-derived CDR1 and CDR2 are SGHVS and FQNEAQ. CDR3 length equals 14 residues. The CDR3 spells CASSSRGIQETQYF. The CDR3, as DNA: TGTGCCAGCAGTTCCAGGGGGATCCAAGAGACCCAGTACTTC.

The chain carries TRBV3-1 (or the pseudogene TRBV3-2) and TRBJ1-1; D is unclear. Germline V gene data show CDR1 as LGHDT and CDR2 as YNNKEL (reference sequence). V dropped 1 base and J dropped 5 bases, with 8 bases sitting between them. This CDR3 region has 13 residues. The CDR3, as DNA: TGTGCCAGCAGCCAAGGGTCCGGTACTGAAGCTTTCTTT. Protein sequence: CASSQGSGTEAFF.

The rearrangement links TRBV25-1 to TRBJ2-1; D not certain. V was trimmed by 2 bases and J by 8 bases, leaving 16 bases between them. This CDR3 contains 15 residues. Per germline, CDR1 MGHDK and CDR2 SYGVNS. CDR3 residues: CASSEASRGVYEQFF. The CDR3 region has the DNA TGTGCCAGCAGTGAAGCGTCTCGCGGCGTCTATGAGCAGTTCTTC. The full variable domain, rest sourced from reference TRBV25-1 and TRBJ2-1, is EADIYQTPRYLVIGTGKKITLECSQTMGHDKMYWYQQDPGMELHLIHYSYGVNSTEKGDLSSESTVSRIRTEHFPLTLESARPSHTSQYLCASSEASRGVYEQFFGPGTRLTVL.

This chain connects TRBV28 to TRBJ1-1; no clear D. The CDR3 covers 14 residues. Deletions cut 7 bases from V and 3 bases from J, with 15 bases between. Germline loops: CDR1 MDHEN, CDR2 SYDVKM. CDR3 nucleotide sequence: TGTGCCAGCATACCCGGGAGGGTCGACACTGAAGCTTTCTTT. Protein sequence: CASIPGRVDTEAFF.

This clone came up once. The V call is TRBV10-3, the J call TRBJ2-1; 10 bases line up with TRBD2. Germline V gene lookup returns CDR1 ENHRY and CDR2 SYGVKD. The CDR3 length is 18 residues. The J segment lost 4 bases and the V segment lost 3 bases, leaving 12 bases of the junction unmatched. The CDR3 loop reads CAISDLGLAGGLYNEQFF. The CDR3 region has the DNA TGTGCCATCAGTGACTTGGGTTTAGCGGGAGGTTTGTACAATGAGCAGTTCTTC.

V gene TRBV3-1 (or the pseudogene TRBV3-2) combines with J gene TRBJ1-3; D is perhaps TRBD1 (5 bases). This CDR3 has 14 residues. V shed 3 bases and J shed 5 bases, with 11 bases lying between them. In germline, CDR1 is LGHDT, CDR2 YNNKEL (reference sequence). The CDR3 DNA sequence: TGTGCCAGCAGCCACCGCGACAGACGAAACACCATATATTTT. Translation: CASSHRDRRNTIYF.

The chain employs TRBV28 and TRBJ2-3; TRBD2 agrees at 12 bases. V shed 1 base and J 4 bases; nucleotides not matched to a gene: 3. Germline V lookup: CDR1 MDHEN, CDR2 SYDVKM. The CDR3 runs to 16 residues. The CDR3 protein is CASSLSTSGSPDTQYF. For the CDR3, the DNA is TGTGCCAGCAGTTTATCGACTAGCGGGAGCCCAGATACGCAGTATTTT.

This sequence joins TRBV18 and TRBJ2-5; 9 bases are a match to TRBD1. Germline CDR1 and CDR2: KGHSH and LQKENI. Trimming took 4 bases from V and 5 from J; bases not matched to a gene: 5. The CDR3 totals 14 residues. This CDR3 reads CASSLRDRDETQYF. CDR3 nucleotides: TGTGCCAGCTCACTCCGGGACAGGGACGAGACCCAGTACTTC. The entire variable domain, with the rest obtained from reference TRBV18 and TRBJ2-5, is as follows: NAGVMQNPRHLVRRRGQEARLRCSPMKGHSHVYWYRQLPEEGLKFMVYLQKENIIDESGMPKERFSAEFPKEGPSILRIQQVVRGDSAAYFCASSLRDRDETQYFGPGTRLLVL.

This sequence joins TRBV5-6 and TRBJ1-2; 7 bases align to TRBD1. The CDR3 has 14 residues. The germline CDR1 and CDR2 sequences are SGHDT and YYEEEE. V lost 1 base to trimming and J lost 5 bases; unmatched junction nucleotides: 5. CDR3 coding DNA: TGTGCCAGCAGCTTGCGAGGGGGCGGGTATGGCTACACCTTC. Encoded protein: CASSLRGGGYGYTF.